The TCR beta chain under discussion was sequenced for a study of blood T cell repertoires in COVID-19. Across the whole study: Researchers got acute and convalescent COVID-19 samples from the United States, Italy and Spain.

Participant-reported clinical history was the basis for cohort assignment. Recovery meant two consecutive negative NP/OP PCR tests, professional clearance, or resolved symptoms. In the study's own analysis: The authors estimated nucleated cell counts from reference gene primer amplification. Here immunoSEQ multiplex PCR was the method, and the copy in TCRdb shows in-frame clones only, minus some. V and J calls and clone size are given by that table; D and trimming were obtained from the DNA. The sample comprises fewer than 300,000 clones, about 89% of which are singletons, and 8.8% rests with the top ten. The germline V gene has CDR1 SEHNR and CDR2 FQNEAQ (reference sequence). With 3 bases removed from V and 5 bases from J, the gap between germline ends came to 11 bases. CDR3 length: 14 residues.

The sequence derives from a man aged 40-49 years who had recovered from COVID-19. The chain couples TRBV7-9 to TRBJ1-5, with D maybe TRBD1 (5 bases). Sequences were obtained from PBMCs or T cells enriched from blood (not recorded which). The CDR3 bases are TGTGCCAGCAGCTTCCACGACAGTGATCAGCCCCAGCATTTT. This gives the protein CASSFHDSDQPQHF.